Listed below are T cell receptor beta chains from one sample, sequenced in a study of T cells in Graves' hyperthyroidism and ophthalmopathy. TCRdb passed the multiplex PCR reads through MiXCR, listing each CDR3 protein once. The sample lists around 190,000 distinct CDR3 sequences; approximately 17% were seen once. Sequencing was carried out using blood. Receptors were obtained from a woman aged 50 to 65 with Graves' hyperthyroidism. Each CDR3 is given with its conserved first and last residue. A D gene is named only where the DNA matches it firmly. Clone size is not always given. Where it is, it says once, few, many or a class for expanded clones.

j_call | v_call | clone_size | d_call | cdr3_length | cdr3_nt | cdr3_aa
TRBJ2-7 | TRBV9 | few | NA | 15 | TGTGCCAGCAGCGTAACGGGGGAGCTAAGGGGCGAGCAGTACTTC | CASSVTGELRGEQYF
TRBJ2-3 | TRBV7-8 | many | NA | 15 | TGTGCCAGCAGCTTAGAAGGCAGGGCGGCAGATACGCAGTATTTT | CASSLEGRAADTQYF
TRBJ1-2 | TRBV27 | many | NA | 15 | TGTGCCAGCAGTTTAAGGGGCCCGGCTCTCTATGGCTACACCTTC | CASSLRGPALYGYTF
TRBJ2-3 | TRBV15 | many | TRBD1 | 14 | TGTGCCACCAGCAGTTGGGGACAGCAGTATACGCAGTATTTT | CATSSWGQQYTQYF
TRBJ1-1 | TRBV18 | many | NA | 13 | TGTGCCAGCTCACCAGGCATAAACACTGAAGCTTTCTTT | CASSPGINTEAFF
TRBJ1-1 | TRBV19 | many | NA | 15 | TGTGCCAGTAGTAGGCAGGGTATTGGGAGGTCTGAAGCTTTCTTT | CASSRQGIGRSEAFF
TRBJ1-4 | TRBV20-1 | many | TRBD1 | 16 | TGCAGTGCTAGAGATCTGGGGACAGGGGAGAATGAAAAACTGTTTTTT | CSARDLGTGENEKLFF
TRBJ1-2 | TRBV9 | many | TRBD1 | 16 | TGTGCCAGCAGCGGACCCCGGGACAGGGGAATCTATGGCTACACCTTC | CASSGPRDRGIYGYTF
TRBJ2-1 | TRBV12-3/TRBV12-4 | many | NA | 19 | TGTGCCAGCAGTTTTATAGTCCCCCGAGGGCCTAGCTCCTACAATGAGCAGTTCTTC | CASSFIVPRGPSSYNEQFF
TRBJ2-1 | TRBV5-1 | many | TRBD2 | 19 | TGCGCCAGCAGCCTGCCCCCCACTAGCGGGGGGGCCGGCGACAATGAGCAGTTCTTC | CASSLPPTSGGAGDNEQFF
TRBJ2-5 | TRBV19 | many | NA | 16 | TGTGCCAGTAGTATCGTGGCGCGACTAAATGGAGAGACCCAGTACTTC | CASSIVARLNGETQYF
TRBJ1-2 | TRBV19 | many | NA | 15 | TGTGCCAGTCAGTCTCCGGGACACCTGAACTATGGCTACACCTTC | CASQSPGHLNYGYTF
TRBJ1-1 | TRBV12-3/TRBV12-4 | many | NA | 16 | TGTGCCAGCAGCCCGACGAATTATACCTTGAACACTGAAGCTTTCTTT | CASSPTNYTLNTEAFF
TRBJ1-1 | TRBV27 | many | NA | 13 | TGTGCCAGCACCCCGTGGGGGGGCACTGAAGCTTTCTTT | CASTPWGGTEAFF
TRBJ1-6 | TRBV5-1 | many | NA | 16 | TGCGCCAGCAGCTTGGCGGCTCCCTCCAATAATTCACCCCTCCACTTT | CASSLAAPSNNSPLHF
TRBJ1-6 | TRBV4-1 | NA | NA | 20 | TGCGCCAGCAGCCCGAGAGGTTGGTCCGGGAGTATAGATATCAATTCACCCCTCCACTTT | CASSPRGWSGSIDINSPLHF
TRBJ2-3 | TRBV3-1 | many | NA | 15 | TGTGCCAGCAGCCAAGTCGGGCGAGGCACAGATACGCAGTATTTT | CASSQVGRGTDTQYF
TRBJ1-3 | TRBV19 | few | NA | 14 | TGTGCCAGTAGTATCGGGTGGGAAGGAAACACCATATATTTT | CASSIGWEGNTIYF
TRBJ2-6 | TRBV5-1 | NA | NA | 16 | TGCGCCAGCAGCTTGGACGGGGCGGGGGGGGCCAACGTCCTGACTTTC | CASSLDGAGGANVLTF
TRBJ1-6 | TRBV7-2 | many | NA | 15 | TGTGCCAGCAGCCCGATAAGTTCCTATAATTCACCCCTCCACTTT | CASSPISSYNSPLHF
TRBJ2-1 | TRBV20-1 | many | TRBD2 | 16 | TGCAGTGCTAGAGATGAGTTAGCGGGGACCTACAATGAGCAGTTCTTC | CSARDELAGTYNEQFF
TRBJ1-1 | TRBV29-1 | many | NA | 13 | TGCAGCGTTGCGGGCGACATGAACACTGAAGCTTTCTTT | CSVAGDMNTEAFF
TRBJ2-7 | TRBV5-1 | many | NA | 15 | TGCGCCAGCAGCCCGAGGACAGAAAAGACCTACGAGCAGTACTTC | CASSPRTEKTYEQYF
TRBJ1-3 | TRBV7-2 | many | TRBD1 | 16 | TGTGCCAGCAGCCCCCGGACAGGGAGAACTGGAAACACCATATATTTT | CASSPRTGRTGNTIYF
TRBJ2-6 | TRBV6-2/TRBV6-3 | NA | NA | 13 | TGTGCCAGCACCCCCCTGGGGGCCAACGTCCTGACTTTC | CASTPLGANVLTF
TRBJ2-5 | TRBV6-1 | many | TRBD2 | 15 | TGTGCCAGCAGTGGAGCGGGGGGGAACCGGGAGACCCAGTACTTC | CASSGAGGNRETQYF
TRBJ1-2 | TRBV9 | many | NA | 15 | TGTGCCAGCAGCATGTCCTCGCTGAGGCACTATGGCTACACCTTC | CASSMSSLRHYGYTF
TRBJ2-3 | TRBV10-3 | many | NA | 14 | TGTGCCATCAGTGTTCAGGGTTACACAGATACGCAGTATTTT | CAISVQGYTDTQYF
TRBJ1-5 | TRBV20-1 | many | NA | 11 | TGCAGTGCTTCCCTCGGGCAGCCCCAGCATTTT | CSASLGQPQHF
TRBJ2-2 | TRBV29-1 | NA | NA | 13 | TGCAGCGGAGCTAGCGTACACACCGGGGAGCTGTTTTTT | CSGASVHTGELFF
TRBJ2-1 | TRBV28 | many | NA | 13 | TGTGCCAGCAGTTTAGCGGTCCGGGGTGAGCAGTTCTTC | CASSLAVRGEQFF
TRBJ1-1 | TRBV10-2 | many | NA | 12 | TGCGCCAGCAGTGCCGGGGACACTGAAGCTTTCTTT | CASSAGDTEAFF
TRBJ2-2 | TRBV6-2/TRBV6-3 | many | NA | 16 | TGTGCCAGCAGCTATGGGGGGACTGGATACACCGGGGAGCTGTTTTTT | CASSYGGTGYTGELFF
TRBJ2-1 | TRBV6-1 | many | NA | 14 | TGTGCCAGCAGGAAAGTAATTGCGGGCTATGAGCAGTTCTTC | CASRKVIAGYEQFF
TRBJ2-5 | TRBV5-1 | NA | TRBD1 | 12 | TGCGCCAGCAGCTTGGACAGGGGGAGATGGTACTTC | CASSLDRGRWYF
TRBJ1-2 | TRBV7-9 | few | NA | 15 | TGTGCCAGCAGCTTAGGGGCAGGGAGAGGCTATGGCTACACCTTC | CASSLGAGRGYGYTF
TRBJ1-5 | TRBV10-3 | many | NA | 16 | TGTGCCATCAGTGATTCTATAGACTCGACGTCTCAGCCCCAGCATTTT | CAISDSIDSTSQPQHF
TRBJ1-4 | TRBV7-9 | many | NA | 15 | TGTGCCAGCAGCTTAGCCCGGCAGGGTTCTGAAAAACTGTTTTTT | CASSLARQGSEKLFF
TRBJ2-1 | TRBV27 | once | TRBD1 | 20 | TGTGCCAGCAGTTTACCCCGATTTGGACAGGGGGCAGGCTCCTACAATGAGCAGTTCTTC | CASSLPRFGQGAGSYNEQFF
TRBJ1-2 | TRBV6-1 | many | NA | 12 | TGTGCCAGCAGCTTCATTGCCTATGGCTTCACCTTC | CASSFIAYGFTF
TRBJ2-7 | TRBV7-3 | few | TRBD1 | 15 | TGTGCCAGCAGCTTAACTGGGACAGGGAGCTACGAGCAGTACTTC | CASSLTGTGSYEQYF
TRBJ1-5 | TRBV19 | many | NA | 15 | TGTGCCAGTATGCGCAGGGCCCCCGGCAATCAGCCCCAGCATTTT | CASMRRAPGNQPQHF
TRBJ1-1 | TRBV7-3 | few | NA | 15 | TGTGCCAGCAGCTTAGCCACAGGAAGCTACACTGAAGCTTTCTTT | CASSLATGSYTEAFF
TRBJ2-2 | TRBV25-1 | many | TRBD1 | 16 | TGTGCCAGCAGTGAATACTTGACAGGGGGAACCGGGGAGCTGTTTTTT | CASSEYLTGGTGELFF